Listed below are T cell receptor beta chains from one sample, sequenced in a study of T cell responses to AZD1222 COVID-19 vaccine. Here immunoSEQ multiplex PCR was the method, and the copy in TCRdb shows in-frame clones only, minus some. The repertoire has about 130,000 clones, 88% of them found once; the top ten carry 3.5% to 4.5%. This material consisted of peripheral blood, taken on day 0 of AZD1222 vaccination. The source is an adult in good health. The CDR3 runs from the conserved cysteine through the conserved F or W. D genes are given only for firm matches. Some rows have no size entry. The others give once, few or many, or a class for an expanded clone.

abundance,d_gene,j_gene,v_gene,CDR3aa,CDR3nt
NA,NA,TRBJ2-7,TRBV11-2,CASSFKAEQYF,TGTGCCAGCAGCTTTAAGGCGGAGCAGTACTTC
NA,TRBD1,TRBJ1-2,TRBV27,CASSLGSTGGDGYTF,TGTGCCAGCAGTTTGGGGTCGACAGGGGGCGACGGCTACACCTTC
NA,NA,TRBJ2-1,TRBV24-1,CATSDSGSGAYNEQFF,TGTGCCACCAGTGATTCTGGTAGCGGTGCCTACAATGAGCAGTTCTTC
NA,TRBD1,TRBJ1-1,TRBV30,CAWSVRPGQGQAFF,TGTGCCTGGAGTGTACGTCCGGGACAGGGACAAGCTTTCTTT
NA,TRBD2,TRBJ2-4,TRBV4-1,CASSQDRSAGGSGNIQYF,TGCGCCAGCAGCCAAGATCGGTCAGCGGGAGGGTCGGGGAACATTCAGTACTTC
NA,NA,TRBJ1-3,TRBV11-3,CASSFDGSSGNTIYF,TGTGCCAGCAGCTTTGACGGGAGCTCTGGAAACACCATATATTTT
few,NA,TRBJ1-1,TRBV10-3,CAISEWAAVEAFF,TGTGCCATCAGTGAGTGGGCGGCAGTTGAAGCTTTCTTT
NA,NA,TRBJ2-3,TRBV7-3,CASRARSQTDTQYF,TGTGCCAGCAGGGCCCGGTCGCAAACAGATACGCAGTATTTT
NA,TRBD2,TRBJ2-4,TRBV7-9,CASSPTSAKNIQYF,TGTGCCAGCAGTCCGACTAGCGCCAAAAACATTCAGTACTTC
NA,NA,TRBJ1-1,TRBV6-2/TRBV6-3,CASSYSGVPNTEAFF,TGTGCCAGCAGTTACTCGGGGGTCCCGAACACTGAAGCTTTCTTT
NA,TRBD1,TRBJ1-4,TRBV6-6,CASRPGTVNEKLFF,TGTGCCAGCAGACCCGGGACAGTTAATGAAAAACTGTTTTTT
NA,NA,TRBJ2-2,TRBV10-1,CASSKRTGELFF,TGCGCCAGCAGCAAGCGAACCGGGGAGCTGTTTTTT
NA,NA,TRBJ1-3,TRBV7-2,CASRLDSRAGNTIYF,TGTGCCAGCAGACTCGACAGCCGAGCCGGAAACACCATATATTTT
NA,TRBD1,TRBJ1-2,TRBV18,CASSLGTGGYGYTF,TGTGCCAGCTCACTTGGGACAGGGGGCTATGGCTACACCTTC
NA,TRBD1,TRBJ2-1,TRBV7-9,CASSLPRQGLGSYNEQFF,TGTGCCAGCAGCTTACCCCGACAGGGGCTAGGCTCCTACAATGAGCAGTTCTTC
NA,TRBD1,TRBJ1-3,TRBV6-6,CASGETGALSGNTIYF,TGTGCCAGCGGAGAGACAGGGGCGCTATCTGGAAACACCATATATTTT
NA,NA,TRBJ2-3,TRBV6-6,CASNPEGLSDTQYF,TGTGCCAGCAACCCGGAGGGCCTCTCAGATACGCAGTATTTT
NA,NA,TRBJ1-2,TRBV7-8,CASSQGLMGGYTF,TGTGCCAGCAGCCAGGGGCTCATGGGCGGCTACACCTTC
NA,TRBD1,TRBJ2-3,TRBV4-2,CASSPGQGASPDTQYF,TGTGCCAGCAGCCCGGGACAGGGGGCGTCCCCAGATACGCAGTATTTT
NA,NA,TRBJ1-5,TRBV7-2,CASSQDTRYSNQPQHF,TGTGCCAGCAGCCAAGACACGAGGTATAGCAATCAGCCCCAGCATTTT
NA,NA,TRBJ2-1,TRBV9,CASSVGSPGGNEQFF,TGTGCCAGCAGCGTAGGCAGCCCCGGGGGCAATGAGCAGTTCTTC
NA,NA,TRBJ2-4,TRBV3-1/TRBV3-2,CASSQDSGIQYF,TGTGCCAGCAGCCAAGACAGCGGGATTCAGTACTTC
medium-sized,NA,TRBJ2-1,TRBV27,CASSTSSYNEQFF,TGTGCCAGCAGCACCTCCTCCTACAATGAGCAGTTCTTC
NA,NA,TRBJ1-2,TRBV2,CASNVEQGSGYTF,TGTGCCAGCAATGTAGAGCAGGGGTCCGGCTACACCTTC
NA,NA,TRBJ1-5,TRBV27,CASSRGSNQPQHF,TGTGCCAGCAGTCGTGGAAGCAATCAGCCCCAGCATTTT
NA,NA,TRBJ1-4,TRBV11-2,CASSSPGEKLFF,TGTGCCAGCAGCTCCCCGGGTGAAAAACTGTTTTTT
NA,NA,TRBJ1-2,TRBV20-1,CTPRAYGYTF,TGCACGCCGCGAGCCTATGGCTACACCTTC
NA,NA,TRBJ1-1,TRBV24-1,CATSDPAGRAFF,TGTGCCACCAGTGACCCAGCAGGGAGGGCTTTCTTT
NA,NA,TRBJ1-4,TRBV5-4,CASSFRVDGINEKLFF,TGTGCCAGCAGCTTCCGGGTGGACGGCATTAATGAAAAACTGTTTTTT
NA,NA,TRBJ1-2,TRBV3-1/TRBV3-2,CASSQAQSRGYGYTF,TGTGCCAGCAGCCAAGCACAGTCGCGAGGCTATGGCTACACCTTC
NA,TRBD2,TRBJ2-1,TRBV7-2,CASSRLAAYNEQFF,TGTGCCAGCAGCCGCCTAGCGGCCTACAATGAGCAGTTCTTC
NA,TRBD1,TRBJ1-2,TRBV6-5,CASSRQGSGYTF,TGTGCCAGCAGCAGACAGGGGAGTGGCTACACCTTC
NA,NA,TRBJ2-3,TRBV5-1,CASSPGDITDTQYF,TGCGCCAGCAGCCCCGGGGACATCACAGATACGCAGTATTTT